One sample yielded the 8 T cell receptor beta chains listed below, sequenced in a study of T cell responses to AZD1222 COVID-19 vaccine. Clones were sequenced by immunoSEQ multiplex PCR, and TCRdb holds only the in-frame ones, with some missing. The top ten hold roughly 4.3% of the sample, which has 80,000 to 90,000 clones, approximately 87% seen once. The specimen was peripheral blood, collected on day 0 of MenACWY control vaccination. These receptors were taken from an adult in good health.

The rearrangement links TRBV5-1 to TRBJ2-7, with 9 bases identical to TRBD1. The CDR3 is 16 residues long. Germline V gene lookup returns CDR1 SGHRS and CDR2 YFSETQ. The ends lost 4 bases at V and 0 bases at J; junction bases unmatched: 8. CDR3 loop: CASSLTDRGSSYEQYF. DNA of the CDR3: TGCGCCAGCAGCCTTACGGACAGGGGCAGCTCCTACGAGCAGTACTTC.

The J gene is TRBJ2-7, the V gene TRBV28; TRBD1 agrees at 9 bases. This CDR3 comprises 15 residues. J gave up 6 bases and V 6 bases, and 12 bases lay outside the gene matches. CDR1 is MDHEN and CDR2 is SYDVKM in the germline V gene. The CDR3 sequence: CASSATGTGFFEQYF. DNA of the CDR3: TGTGCCAGCAGCGCAACCGGGACAGGGTTTTTCGAGCAGTACTTC.

This rearrangement joins TRBV9 to TRBJ1-2; D perhaps matches TRBD1 (6 bases). The germline V gene has CDR1 SGDLS and CDR2 YYNGEE. This CDR3 comprises 16 residues. The V and J ends lost 2 bases and 3 bases respectively, with 17 bases between them. The CDR3 loop is CASSVPEGGGDYGYTF. The CDR3, as DNA: TGTGCCAGCAGCGTCCCAGAAGGGGGGGGCGACTATGGCTACACCTTC. Filled out from reference TRBV9 and TRBJ1-2, the complete variable domain reads DSGVTQTPKHLITATGQRVTLRCSPRSGDLSVYWYQQSLDQGLQFLIQYYNGEERAKGNILERFSAQQFPDLHSELNLSSLELGDSALYFCASSVPEGGGDYGYTFGSGTRLTVV.

The chain carries TRBV3-1 (or the pseudogene TRBV3-2) and TRBJ1-4; D uncertain. The CDR3 has 15 residues. The V end lost 1 base, the J end lost 1 base, and 7 bases lay between the germline ends. Per germline, CDR1 LGHDT and CDR2 YNNKEL (reference sequence). As DNA, the CDR3 is TGTGCCAGCAGCCAAGGAAGGAGAACTAATGAAAAACTGTTTTTT. Residues: CASSQGRRTNEKLFF.

CDR3 sequence: CASSYKSNYGYTF. The CDR3 nucleotides are TGTGCCAGCAGTTACAAGTCTAACTATGGCTACACCTTC. J is TRBJ1-2 and V is TRBV6-5; D is uncertain. There are 13 residues in the CDR3. V was trimmed by 2 bases and J by 0 bases, leaving 4 bases between them. Germline V lookup: CDR1 MNHEY, CDR2 SVGAGI.

The J gene is TRBJ2-5, the V gene TRBV20-1; D is ambiguous. V was clipped by 3 bases and J by 3 bases, with 5 bases between them. This CDR3 has 11 amino acids. The V gene's germline CDR1 is DFQATT and CDR2 SNEGSKA (reference sequence). CDR3 loop: CSASPKETQYF. The CDR3 DNA sequence: TGCAGTGCTAGCCCGAAAGAGACCCAGTACTTC.

The V gene is TRBV11-2, the J gene TRBJ1-2; 7 bases map to TRBD1. This CDR3 spans 15 amino acids. Germline V gene lookup returns CDR1 SGHAT and CDR2 FQNNGV. V dropped 0 bases and J dropped 4; count of bases not matched to a gene: 5. In DNA, the CDR3 is TGTGCCAGCAGCTTAGACATTGGACAGGTCTATGGCTACACCTTC. Protein sequence: CASSLDIGQVYGYTF.

CDR3 coding DNA: TGTGCCAGCAGCCAAGAGGCCTTCCGGAGATCTGGGGCCAACGTCCTGACTTTC. Its protein is CASSQEAFRRSGANVLTF. V gene TRBV3-1 (or the pseudogene TRBV3-2) combines with J gene TRBJ2-6, with D unclear. Germline values: CDR1 LGHDT, CDR2 YNNKEL (reference sequence). V lost 0 bases, J lost 1 base, and 13 bases lay in between. The CDR3 runs 18 residues.